The entry below describes one TCR beta chain. Antigen unknown. This CDR3 is 14 amino acids long. The J segment lost 6 bases and the V segment lost 1 base, leaving 4 bases of the junction unmatched. Germline V gives CDR1 LNHNV, CDR2 YYDKDF (reference sequence). Only in-frame clones appear in the TCRdb table, and some are missing; sequencing was by immunoSEQ multiplex PCR. This table holds 90,000 to 150,000 clones, about 87% found once. The data derive from a study of T cell responses to AZD1222 COVID-19 vaccine. Across the whole study: The analysis combined second doses at about 4 or about 12 weeks. Overall study findings and caveats: CD4 TCRs covered the whole spike, strongest at regions 160-218 and 743-854. Donors, mostly white British, included more females; clonal diversity was possibly underestimated.

The clonotype was recovered from an adult in good health. V and J are TRBV15 and TRBJ2-5; TRBD2 matches at 8 bases. This material consisted of peripheral blood, taken on day 0 of AZD1222 vaccination. The chain's CDR3 is CATSRAQRGKTQYF. CDR3 sequence (DNA): TGTGCCACCAGCAGAGCCCAGCGGGGGAAGACCCAGTACTTC.